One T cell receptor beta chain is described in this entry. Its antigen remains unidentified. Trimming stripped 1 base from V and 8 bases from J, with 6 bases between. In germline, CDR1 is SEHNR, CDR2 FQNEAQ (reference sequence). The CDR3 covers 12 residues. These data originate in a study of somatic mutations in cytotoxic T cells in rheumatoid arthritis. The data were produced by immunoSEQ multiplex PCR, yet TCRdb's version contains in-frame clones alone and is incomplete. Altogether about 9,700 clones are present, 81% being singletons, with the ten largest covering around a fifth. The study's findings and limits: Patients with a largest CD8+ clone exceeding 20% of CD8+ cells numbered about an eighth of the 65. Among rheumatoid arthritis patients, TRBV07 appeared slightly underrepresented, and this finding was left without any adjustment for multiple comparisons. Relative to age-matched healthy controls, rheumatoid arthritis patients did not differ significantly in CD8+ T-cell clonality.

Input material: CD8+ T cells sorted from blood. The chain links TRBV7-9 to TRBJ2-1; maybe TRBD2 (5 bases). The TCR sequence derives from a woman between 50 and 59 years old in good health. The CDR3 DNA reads TGTGCCAGCAGCTTAGTCGGGGATGAGCAGTTCTTC. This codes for CASSLVGDEQFF.